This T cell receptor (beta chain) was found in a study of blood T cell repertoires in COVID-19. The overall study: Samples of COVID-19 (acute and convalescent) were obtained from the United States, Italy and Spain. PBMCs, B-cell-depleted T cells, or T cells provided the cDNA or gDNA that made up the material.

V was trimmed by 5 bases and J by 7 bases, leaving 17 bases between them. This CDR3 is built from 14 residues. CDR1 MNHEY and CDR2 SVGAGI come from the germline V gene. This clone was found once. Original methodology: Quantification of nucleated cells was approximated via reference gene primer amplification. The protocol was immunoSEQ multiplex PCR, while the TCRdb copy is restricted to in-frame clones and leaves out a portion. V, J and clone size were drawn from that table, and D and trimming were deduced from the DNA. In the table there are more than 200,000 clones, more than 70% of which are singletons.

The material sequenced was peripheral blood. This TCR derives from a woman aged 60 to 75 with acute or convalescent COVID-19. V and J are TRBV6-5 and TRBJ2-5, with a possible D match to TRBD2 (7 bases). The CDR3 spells CASSLSGGRLTQYF. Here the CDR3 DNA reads TGTGCCAGCAGTCTATCGGGGGGCCGACTGACCCAGTACTTC.